The T cell receptor beta chain described here comes from a study of T cell repertoires in aging, cancer and after chemotherapy. TCR beta rearrangements were amplified from peripheral blood genomic DNA. The trim removed 6 bases at V and 4 bases at J, leaving 3 bases unmatched. This CDR3 is 13 amino acids long. TRB rearrangements spanning V, D and J were amplified using mixed TRB-A/B primers. TCRdb reanalysed the multiplex PCR reads using MiXCR and keeps one entry per CDR3 protein. The data contain around 2,000 distinct CDR3 sequences, roughly 33% of them singletons. The sequence was obtained from a human donor with a solid tumor. The sample comprised blood. The gene calls are TRBV12-3 or TRBV12-4 and TRBJ1-3; 7 positions match TRBD1. The CDR3 DNA follows: TGTGCCAGCAGGACAGGGTCCGGAAACACCATATATTTT. This sequence encodes CASRTGSGNTIYF.